This T cell receptor (beta chain) was documented in a study of blood T cell repertoires in COVID-19. Study-wide background: Donors in the United States, Italy and Spain gave samples during acute or convalescent COVID-19. Sources were T cells, B-cell-depleted T cells, or PBMCs; the material itself was cDNA or gDNA.

V lost 1 base and J 6 bases, leaving 13 bases between the germline ends. Germline CDR1 is SGHTA and CDR2 is FQGNSA. The CDR3 is 15 residues long. The assay was immunoSEQ multiplex PCR, and TCRdb's table has in-frame clones only and misses some. This table holds approximately 400,000 clones, 80% to 85% found once. The sequence was collected from a woman in her forties or fifties who had recovered from COVID-19. The sample consisted of PBMCs or T cells enriched from blood (not recorded which). The gene calls are TRBV7-2 and TRBJ1-5, with a weak D call TRBD1 (5 bases). DNA of the CDR3: TGTGCCAGCAGCTTAGTTCAGGGTCCGGGTCAGCCCCAGCATTTT. This codes for CASSLVQGPGQPQHF.